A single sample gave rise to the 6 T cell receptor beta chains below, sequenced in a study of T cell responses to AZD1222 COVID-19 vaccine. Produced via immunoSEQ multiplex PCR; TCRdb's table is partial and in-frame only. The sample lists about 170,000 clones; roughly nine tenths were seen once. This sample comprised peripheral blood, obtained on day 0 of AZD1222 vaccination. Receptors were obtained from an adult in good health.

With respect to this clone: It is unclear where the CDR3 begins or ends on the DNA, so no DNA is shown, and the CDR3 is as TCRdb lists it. The chain's CDR3 is CASSSSTDTDTQYF. This chain uses TRBV6-5 with TRBJ2-3. The CDR3 length equals 14 residues, ends included. CDR1 is MNHEY, CDR2 SVGAGI, per germline.

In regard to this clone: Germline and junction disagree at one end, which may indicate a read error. The CDR3 loop is CATPGPNAGELFF. The CDR3 nucleotides are TGTGCCACCCCGGGGCCGAACGCCGGGGAGCTGTTTTTT. The rearrangement joins TRBV19 to TRBJ2-2; D possibly matches TRBD1 or TRBD2 (5 bases each). Looked up from germline, CDR1 is LNHDA and CDR2 is SQIVND (reference sequence). The CDR3 covers 13 residues.

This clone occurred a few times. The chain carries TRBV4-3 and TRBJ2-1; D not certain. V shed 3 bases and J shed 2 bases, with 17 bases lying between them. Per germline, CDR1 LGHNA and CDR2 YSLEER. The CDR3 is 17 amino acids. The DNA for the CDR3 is TGCGCCAGCAGCCAGAACGACTGGAGAGTCGCCTACAATGAGCAGTTCTTC. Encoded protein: CASSQNDWRVAYNEQFF.

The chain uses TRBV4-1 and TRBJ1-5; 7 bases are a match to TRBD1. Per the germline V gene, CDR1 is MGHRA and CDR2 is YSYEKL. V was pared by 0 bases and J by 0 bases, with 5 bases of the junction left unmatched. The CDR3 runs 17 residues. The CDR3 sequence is CASSQDPRTGSNQPQHF. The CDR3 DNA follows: TGCGCCAGCAGCCAAGACCCCCGGACAGGTAGCAATCAGCCCCAGCATTTT.

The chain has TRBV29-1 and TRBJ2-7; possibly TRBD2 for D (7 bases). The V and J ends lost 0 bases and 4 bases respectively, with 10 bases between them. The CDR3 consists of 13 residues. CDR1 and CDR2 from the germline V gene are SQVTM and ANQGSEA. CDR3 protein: CSVEDRGAYEQYF. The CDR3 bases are TGCAGCGTTGAAGATCGGGGGGCATACGAGCAGTACTTC.

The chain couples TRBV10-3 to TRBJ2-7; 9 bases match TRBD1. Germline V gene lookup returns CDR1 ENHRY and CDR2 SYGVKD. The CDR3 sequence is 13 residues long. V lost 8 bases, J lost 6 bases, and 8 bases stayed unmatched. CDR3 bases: TGTGCCATCGGCCAGACAGGGGGGGGCGAGCAGTACTTC. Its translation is CAIGQTGGGEQYF.